This paragraph reports one TCR beta chain. This record belongs to a study of CD8+ T cells in alopecia areata. Looked up from germline, CDR1 is SNHLY and CDR2 is FYNNEI. V shed 4 bases and J 7 bases; nucleotides not matched to a gene: 7. The CDR3 contains 15 residues. cDNA prepared by RNA extraction and subsequent reverse transcription served as the template for sequencing. Method: immunoSEQ multiplex PCR; TCRdb's copy keeps in-frame clones and lacks some. The profile shows 90,000 to 150,000 clones, 50% to 55% of them singletons. The treatment denotes: oral pan-JAK inhibitor, 5-10 mg twice daily. The specimen was CD4+ T cells sorted from blood, collected at week 4, from a patient treated with tofacitinib. The receptor comes from a human donor with alopecia areata. The chain links TRBV2 to TRBJ2-1; 10 bases match TRBD2. DNA of the CDR3: TGTGCCAGCAGTGTGACTAGCGGGCCAGGGAATGAGCAGTTCTTC. This encodes CASSVTSGPGNEQFF. Using reference TRBV2 and TRBJ2-1 for the parts outside the CDR3, the full variable domain is EPEVTQTPSHQVTQMGQEVILRCVPISNHLYFYWYRQILGQKVEFLVSFYNNEISEKSEIFDDQFSVERPDGSNFTLKIRSTKLEDSAMYFCASSVTSGPGNEQFFGPGTRLTVL.